Listed below are T cell receptor beta chains from one sample, sequenced in a study of identical twins. One entry per CDR3 protein results from TCRdb running MiXCR on the 5' RACE reads. The sample carries hundreds of thousands of distinct CDR3 sequences, around a tenth recorded once. Sequenced sample: memory (CD45RO+) T cells sorted from blood. These receptors all come from a woman under 30 in good health. The CDR3 runs from the conserved cysteine through the conserved F or W. The order of the fields is J gene, D gene, V gene, CDR3 protein. The D gene is left open where the match is weak.

TRBJ2-5,.,TRBV5-1,CASSLGPAGKETQYF
TRBJ2-1,TRBD2,TRBV20-1,CSARDHLAGDNEQFF
TRBJ2-3,.,TRBV6-1,CASSPQLGRGSADTQYF
TRBJ1-2,.,TRBV20-1,CSASPQGVGGYTF
TRBJ1-1,TRBD1,TRBV24-1,CATSDPRQGRNTEAFF
TRBJ1-2,.,TRBV27,CASSALGDRTNYGYTF
TRBJ2-5,.,TRBV27,CASSIGAGGAGETQYF
TRBJ2-4,.,TRBV20-1,CSASKDSVGVVQYF
TRBJ2-1,.,TRBV19,CASRSSYNEQFF
TRBJ2-7,.,TRBV7-9,CASSLAAPPPTYEQYF
TRBJ2-7,.,TRBV7-6,CASSSFASYEQYF
TRBJ2-5,.,TRBV6-2/TRBV6-3,CASSTRTPQETQYF
TRBJ1-5,TRBD1,TRBV5-1,CASSLGDSPNQPQHF
TRBJ2-7,TRBD1,TRBV6-5,CASSYPGGYEQYF
TRBJ2-7,TRBD2,TRBV7-2,CASSASLAASSYEQYF
TRBJ2-7,.,TRBV20-1,CSAGRDTIYYEQYF
TRBJ2-2,.,TRBV7-2,CASSERVFNTGELFF
TRBJ2-7,.,TRBV6-2/TRBV6-3,CASSYRGYDEQYF
TRBJ1-3,TRBD1,TRBV6-5,CASSSGTGIGNTIYF
TRBJ2-3,.,TRBV20-1,CSAKPLDWAVGTDTQYF
TRBJ1-4,.,TRBV7-2,CASSLWTVLSTNEKLFF
TRBJ1-1,.,TRBV7-2,CASTSDRRSNTEAFF
TRBJ2-7,.,TRBV9,CASSVDAWDYEQYF
TRBJ2-3,TRBD2,TRBV20-1,CSAGRGTSGSTDTQYF